This T cell receptor (beta chain) was identified in a study of regulatory T cells in long-lasting Graves disease. Study-level results: Persistent Graves' patients showed less TCR diversity than newly diagnosed patients showed.

The CDR3 covers 18 residues. Losses at the gene ends were 4 bases for V and 5 bases for J; bases not matched to a gene: 19. Germline CDR1 MDHEN, CDR2 SYDVKM. The table lists this clonotype with a few counts. The antigen is not known. Arm-PCR of CDR3 regions and iRepertoire HTBI primers were the basis on which TCR beta libraries were built. As originally analysed: Overall, samples carried approximately 56 TRBV and around 15 TRBJ segments. Via MiXCR, TCRdb re-called the multiplex PCR reads, giving one row per CDR3 protein. TCRdb's processing, not the authors' own work, is the source of the V and J calls. The sample lists 350,000 to 400,000 distinct CDR3 sequences; about 16% were seen once. Regarding time point: newly diagnosed GD, antithyroid drugs for less than 3 months. From PBMCs, RNA was extracted and then used to make the TCR library. The authors diagnosed Graves' disease using American Thyroid Association guidelines.

The sample consisted of peripheral blood mononuclear cells (PBMCs), taken at new diagnosis, from a patient treated with antithyroid drugs. The chain carries TRBV28 and TRBJ1-2; 7 nucleotides agree with TRBD1. This receptor was identified in a female donor with Graves disease. The CDR3 DNA reads TGTGCCAGCAGTTCCTCGGGGCCTCATACAGGGGATAGATATGGCTACACCTTC. Translating it yields CASSSSGPHTGDRYGYTF.